The 25 T cell receptor beta chains listed next were all sequenced from one sample in a study of T-cell reconstitution after alpha-beta-depleted transplantation in children. TCRbeta library preparation incorporated unique molecular identifiers. TCRdb independently ran MiXCR on the PCR reads; one entry per CDR3 protein. The sample has about 640,000 distinct CDR3 sequences; about 15% are singletons. The source material was PBMCs from the stem cell graft donor, sampled from the stem cell graft. These receptor sequences come from a human donor who donated a stem cell graft to a child with acute myeloid leukemia.

The chain uses TRBV12-3 or TRBV12-4 and TRBJ2-2; 7 bases map to TRBD1. J gave up 3 bases and V 7 bases, and 8 bases lay outside the gene matches. This CDR3 is built from 15 residues. CDR3 region: CASTAPRGHTGELFF. The CDR3 bases are TGTGCCAGCACTGCCCCGAGGGGGCACACCGGGGAGCTGTTTTTT.

There are a few counts of this clonotype. This sequence joins TRBV30 and TRBJ2-7; D tentatively reads TRBD1 or TRBD2 (5 bases each). CDR1 is GTSNPN and CDR2 is SVGIG in the germline V gene (reference sequence). Trimming removed 2 bases from V and 4 bases from J, with 15 bases in between. The CDR3 runs to 14 residues. The CDR3 loop reads CAWSMGRTYYEQYF. CDR3 DNA sequence: TGTGCCTGGAGTATGGGACGGACATATTACGAGCAGTACTTC.

The chain is built from TRBV7-9 and TRBJ2-5; D might be TRBD1 (6 bases). Trimming took off 6 bases at V and 4 bases at J, with 21 bases between the two ends. Germline CDR1 and CDR2: SEHNR and FQNEAQ (reference sequence). The CDR3 has 16 amino acids. In nucleotides, the CDR3 is TGTGCCAGCAGTCACTACCGGGACAAGCCTTCAGAGACCCAGTACTTC. This translates into CASSHYRDKPSETQYF.

This clonotype showed up many times. This rearrangement joins TRBV5-1 to TRBJ2-6, with 13 nucleotides matching TRBD2. Looked up from germline, CDR1 is SGHRS and CDR2 is YFSETQ. This CDR3 comprises 18 residues. V lost 1 base, J lost 1 base, and 2 bases stayed unmatched. CDR3: CASSLSTSGGSGANVLTF. CDR3 nucleotide sequence: TGCGCCAGCAGCTTGTCGACTAGCGGGGGGTCTGGGGCCAACGTCCTGACTTTC.

The V and J genes are TRBV21-1 and TRBJ2-7; the tabulated D call, TRBD1, remains unverified against the DNA. TRBV21-1 is described as a pseudogene. The CDR3 loop spans 15 amino acids. The CDR3 sequence: CASTNRVRVTYEQYV. For the CDR3, the DNA is TGTGCCAGCACGAACAGGGTGAGGGTTACCTACGAGCAGTACGTC.

Many counts were recorded for this clonotype. This chain connects TRBV12-3 or TRBV12-4 to TRBJ2-5, with D perhaps matching TRBD1 (6 bases). V lost 6 bases to trimming and J lost 3 bases, with 11 bases between them. The CDR3 has 13 residues. In nucleotides, the CDR3 is TGTGCCAGCAGCGCCACAGGGAAAGAGACCCAGTACTTC. This sequence encodes CASSATGKETQYF.

The sample holds many counts of this clonotype. This sequence joins TRBV27 and TRBJ1-1, with D possibly TRBD1 on 5 matching bases. The CDR3 sequence is 11 residues long. V lost 9 bases and J 7 bases, leaving 12 bases between the germline ends. Germline CDR1 reads MNHEY; CDR2 reads SMNVEV (reference sequence). CDR3 region: CASSGPFEAFF. As DNA, the CDR3 is TGTGCCAGTTCGGGACCTTTTGAAGCTTTCTTT.

This clonotype has ten or more counts. The chain employs TRBV20-1 and TRBJ1-1; TRBD1 aligns across 9 bases. Trimming removed 0 bases from V and 7 bases from J; junction bases left unmatched: 9. CDR1 and CDR2 from the germline V gene are DFQATT and SNEGSKA (reference sequence). This CDR3 region has 15 residues. The CDR3 DNA reads TGCAGTGCTAGAGACCAGGACAGGGGCCTGATTGAAGCTTTCTTT. Its protein product is CSARDQDRGLIEAFF.

This clonotype was seen repeatedly, ten times or more. The chain couples TRBV12-3 or TRBV12-4 to TRBJ2-7; no clear D. Trimming cost V 3 bases and J 2 bases, with 5 bases left between them. The CDR3 spans 12 residues. The CDR3: CASSFDAYEQYV. CDR3 coding DNA: TGTGCCAGCAGTTTTGATGCCTACGAGCAGTACGTC.

In this sample, this clonotype turned up a few times. This may be a read error: a much more frequent sequence differs by one nucleotide. The V and J genes are TRBV7-2 and TRBJ1-1; 9 nucleotides align to TRBD1. The V gene's germline CDR1 is SGHTA and CDR2 FQGNSA. Germline trimming cut 1 base from V and 3 bases from J; bases unmatched to any gene: 0. This CDR3 has 14 residues. The CDR3 spells CASSLGDRDTEAFF. Here the CDR3 DNA reads TGTGCCAGCAGCTTAGGGGACAGGGACACTGAAGCTTTCTTT.

The genes are TRBV5-1 and TRBJ1-4; D perhaps matches TRBD1 (6 bases). V shed 4 bases and J shed 4 bases, with 17 bases lying between them. The CDR3 extends over 16 amino acids. Germline CDR1 SGHRS, CDR2 YFSETQ. CDR3 nucleotides: TGCGCCAGCAGCGGGGGGACAATTTTCGATAATGAAAAACTGTTTTTT. Translated: CASSGGTIFDNEKLFF.

In this sample, this clonotype turned up many times. V and J are TRBV7-2 and TRBJ2-7; no reliable D call. V was cut by 5 bases and J by 4 bases, with 9 bases left in between. Germline-derived CDR1 and CDR2 are SGHTA and FQGNSA. This CDR3 contains 12 residues. Here the CDR3 DNA reads TGTGCCAGCAGCCAGGACCTATACGAGCAGTACTTC. Translating gives CASSQDLYEQYF.

This clonotype has a handful of counts. The junction departs from germline at one end; a sequencing error may be responsible. This chain links TRBV20-1 with TRBJ1-1, with D maybe TRBD1 (5 bases). Germline V CDR1 and CDR2: DFQATT, SNEGSKA (reference sequence). This CDR3 contains 15 residues. CDR3 protein: CSATDSAISNTEAFF. In DNA form, the CDR3 reads TGCAGCGCTACCGACAGCGCAATTTCGAACACTGAAGCTTTCTTT.

This clonotype was observed a single time. This may stem from a read error, because a much larger clone lies one nucleotide away. V is TRBV20-1 and J is TRBJ1-6, with 7 bases identical to TRBD1. CDR3 length: 16 amino acids. Germline V gene data show CDR1 as DFQATT and CDR2 as SNEGSKA (reference sequence). The CDR3 reads CCAFRWGDTGVSPLHF. CDR3 coding DNA: TGCTGTGCCTTTCGTTGGGGCGACACAGGGGTTTCACCCCTCCACTTT.

This chain joins TRBV5-6 and TRBJ2-3; D is unclear. The CDR3 runs to 14 residues. V was trimmed by 0 bases and J by 2 bases, leaving 7 bases between them. Germline loops: CDR1 SGHDT, CDR2 YYEEEE. Here the CDR3 DNA reads TGTGCCAGCAGCTTGGATGGGTACACAGATACGCAGTATTTT. Protein: CASSLDGYTDTQYF.

This clonotype was recorded once. A much larger clone sits a single nucleotide away, making a read error possible. The chain carries TRBV7-9 and TRBJ2-7; 7 bases fit TRBD1. V shed 4 bases, J shed 2 bases, and the junction held 8 bases outside the gene matches. In germline, CDR1 is SEHNR, CDR2 FQNEAQ (reference sequence). The CDR3 length is 15 residues. In nucleotides, the CDR3 is TGTGCCAGCAGCTCGACAGGGAGTTTGACCTACGAGCAGTACTTC. This codes for CASSSTGSLTYEQYF.

The chain combines TRBV12-3 or TRBV12-4 with TRBJ1-6; D not certain. Between the trimmed V and J ends, which lost 7 bases and 8 bases, there was a span of 15 bases. The CDR3 spans 14 residues. The CDR3 here is CASTKGRFDSPLHF. The CDR3 DNA sequence: TGTGCCAGCACCAAAGGCAGGTTCGATTCACCCCTCCACTTT.

Turning to this clonotype: At one boundary the junction diverges from the germline segment, which might be a read error. The chain combines TRBV7-2 with TRBJ2-1; D may be TRBD1 (6 bases). The CDR3 is 16 amino acids. Germline V gives CDR1 SGHTA, CDR2 FQGNSA. In nucleotides, the CDR3 is TGTGCCAGCAGCCTAGCAGGGGCGGCAGTATTAGCTGAGCAGTTCTTC. It is translated as CASSLAGAAVLAEQFF.

This clonotype was recorded a few times. The rearrangement links TRBV7-2 to TRBJ2-7; 10 bases match TRBD2. The CDR3 totals 15 residues. V lost 5 bases to trimming and J lost 2 bases; unmatched junction nucleotides: 6. CDR1 is SGHTA and CDR2 is FQGNSA in the germline V gene. The CDR3 nucleotides are TGTGCCAGCAGCCGCAATAGCGGGGGGACCTACGAGCAGTACTTC. This sequence encodes CASSRNSGGTYEQYF.

This clonotype was found many times. The chain couples TRBV20-1 to TRBJ2-6; D possibly matches TRBD1 or TRBD2 (5 bases each). The V end was cut by 3 bases, the J end by 2 bases, with 8 bases between. The CDR3 sequence is 14 residues long. Germline assignment: CDR1 DFQATT and CDR2 SNEGSKA (reference sequence). The CDR3 bases are TGCAGTGCTAGTGAGGGGACTGGGGCCAACGTCCTGACTTTC. Protein sequence: CSASEGTGANVLTF.

A word on this clonotype: As the CDR3 is not closed by the conserved phenylalanine or tryptophan, this likely results from a read error. The CDR3 DNA follows: TGTGCCATCAGTTGGGACACCCAAGAGACCCAGTACTAC. Translation: CAISWDTQETQYY. The chain joins TRBV10-3 to TRBJ2-5; perhaps TRBD1 as D (6 bases). The ends were cut back, 5 bases at V and 1 base at J, with 8 bases in the middle. The V gene's germline CDR1 is ENHRY and CDR2 SYGVKD. CDR3 length equals 13 residues.

This clonotype was counted at least ten times. The V and J genes are TRBV20-1 and TRBJ2-2, with 8 positions matching TRBD1. The CDR3 is 15 residues long. From germline, CDR1 is DFQATT and CDR2 SNEGSKA (reference sequence). V lost 5 bases to trimming and J lost 4 bases; unmatched junction nucleotides: 9. This CDR3 reads CSAPRTGSGTGELFF. Here the CDR3 DNA reads TGCAGTGCTCCTCGGACAGGGTCGGGCACCGGGGAGCTGTTTTTT.

The gene calls are TRBV6-2 or TRBV6-3 and TRBJ2-7; TRBD1 matches at 7 bases. The CDR3 consists of 12 residues. V dropped 5 bases and J dropped 3; count of bases not matched to a gene: 1. Germline V lookup: CDR1 MNHEY, CDR2 SVGEGT. The CDR3 sequence is CASSTGVYEQYF. CDR3 DNA sequence: TGTGCCAGCAGTACAGGGGTCTACGAGCAGTACTTC.

The chain carries TRBV5-1 and TRBJ2-3, with 10 bases that match TRBD2. The germline gives CDR1 SGHRS, CDR2 YFSETQ. The J segment lost 4 bases and the V segment lost 7 bases, leaving 6 bases of the junction unmatched. CDR3 size: 14 residues. The CDR3, as DNA: TGCGCCAGCGGAGGACTAGCGGAGTCAGATACGCAGTATTTT. Translating it yields CASGGLAESDTQYF.

The chain joins TRBV5-1 to TRBJ2-7; 8 positions match TRBD1. Germline loops: CDR1 SGHRS, CDR2 YFSETQ. J gave up 0 bases and V 4 bases, and 6 bases lay outside the gene matches. The CDR3 is 15 residues long. The CDR3 DNA sequence: TGCGCCAGCAGCCCGCGGACAGGGAGCTCCTACGAGCAGTACTTC. It specifies CASSPRTGSSYEQYF.